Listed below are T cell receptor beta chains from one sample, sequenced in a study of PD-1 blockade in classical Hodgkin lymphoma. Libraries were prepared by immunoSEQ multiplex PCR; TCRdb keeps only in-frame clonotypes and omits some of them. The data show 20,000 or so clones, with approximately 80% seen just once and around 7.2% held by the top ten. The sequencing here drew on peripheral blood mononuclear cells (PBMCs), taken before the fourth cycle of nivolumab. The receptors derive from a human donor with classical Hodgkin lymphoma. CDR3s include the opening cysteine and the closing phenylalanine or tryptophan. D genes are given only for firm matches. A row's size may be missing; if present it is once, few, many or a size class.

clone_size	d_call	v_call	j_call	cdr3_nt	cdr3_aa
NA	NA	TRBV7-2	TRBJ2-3	TGTGCCAGCAGGACGAGGGCCCCAGGAGATACGCAGTATTTT	CASRTRAPGDTQYF
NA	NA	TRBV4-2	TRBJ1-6	TGTGCCAGCAGCCAAGAATCTACGAATTCACCCCTCCACTTT	CASSQESTNSPLHF
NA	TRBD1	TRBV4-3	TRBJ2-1	TGCGCCAGCAGTCCTTATACAGGGGACGAGCAGTTCTTC	CASSPYTGDEQFF
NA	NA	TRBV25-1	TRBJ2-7	TGTGCCAGCAGTCAGGACGAGCAGTACTTC	CASSQDEQYF
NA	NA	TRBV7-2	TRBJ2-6	TGTGCCAGCAGCTCGTCCTCAGGGACCGGGGCCAACGTCCTGACTTTC	CASSSSSGTGANVLTF
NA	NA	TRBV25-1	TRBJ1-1	TGTGCCAGCAAGGACAGTTACACTGAAGCTTTCTTT	CASKDSYTEAFF
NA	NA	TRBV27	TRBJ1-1	TGTGCCAGCAGACGGGGGTTTAGTTCGGATACTGAAGCTTTCTTT	CASRRGFSSDTEAFF
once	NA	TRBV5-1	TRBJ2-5	TGCGCCAGCAGCCCGTCGACACGAACCGCAGAGACCCAGTACTTC	CASSPSTRTAETQYF
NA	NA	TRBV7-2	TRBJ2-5	TGTGCCAGCAGCTTCGGTGAGACCCAGTACTTC	CASSFGETQYF
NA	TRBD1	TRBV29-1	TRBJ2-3	TGCAGCGTTGAAAAGATAGAGGACAGGCTAACAGATACGCAGTATTTT	CSVEKIEDRLTDTQYF
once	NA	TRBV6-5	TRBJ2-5	TGTGCCAGCAGTTTACGGGTTCAAGAGACCCAGTACTTC	CASSLRVQETQYF
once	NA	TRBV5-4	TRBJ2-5	TGTGCCAGCAGCCGAGCCCAGCGACAAGAGACCCAGTACTTC	CASSRAQRQETQYF
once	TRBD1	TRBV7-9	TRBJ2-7	TGTGCCAGCAGCCTACAGGGGGCGGGCGAGCAGTACTTC	CASSLQGAGEQYF
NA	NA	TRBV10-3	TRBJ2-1	TGTGCCATCAGAGCCAGGCCCCAAGCCTACAATGAGCAGTTCTTC	CAIRARPQAYNEQFF
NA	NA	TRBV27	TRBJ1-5	TGTGCCAGCAGTTTTCGGGGTAGCAATCAGCCCCAGCATTTT	CASSFRGSNQPQHF
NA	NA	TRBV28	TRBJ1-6	TGTGCCAGCAGTCCGGGACATTATAATTCACCCCTCCACTTT	CASSPGHYNSPLHF
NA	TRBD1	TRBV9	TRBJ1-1	TGTGCCAGCAGCCCTTTTCAGGGGGGCGGGAACACTGAAGCTTTCTTT	CASSPFQGGGNTEAFF
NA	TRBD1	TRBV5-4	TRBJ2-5	TGTGCCAGCAGCTTGGACCGGGACAGGGTGTACCAAGAGACCCAGTACTTC	CASSLDRDRVYQETQYF
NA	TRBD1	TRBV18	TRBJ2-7	TGTGCCAGCCAACGCCGGGACAGCTCCTACGAGCAGTACTTC	CASQRRDSSYEQYF
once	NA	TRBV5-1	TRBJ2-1	TGCGCCAGCAGCTCCCCCCGGGACGGTGCCTACAATGAGCAGTTCTTC	CASSSPRDGAYNEQFF
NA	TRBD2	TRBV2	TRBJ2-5	TGTGCCAGTAGTACAGGGGACCTAACTAGCGGGGGCAGAAAGACCCAGTACTTC	CASSTGDLTSGGRKTQYF
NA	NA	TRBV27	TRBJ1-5	TGTGCCAGCAGTTTACGGACGGCTGATCAGCCCCAGCATTTT	CASSLRTADQPQHF
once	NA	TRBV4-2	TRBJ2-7	TGTGCCAGCAGCCAAGACACACCTATGGCGTTAAGCTCCTACGAGCAGTACTTC	CASSQDTPMALSSYEQYF
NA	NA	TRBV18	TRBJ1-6	TGTGCCAGCTCACCCGCGGACAGAGGTTCACCCCTCCACTTT	CASSPADRGSPLHF
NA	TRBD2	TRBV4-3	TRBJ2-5	TGCGCCAGCAGCCAAGCCCTTCTAAGACTAGCGGGGGGGCCGGCCCAGACCCAGTACTTC	CASSQALLRLAGGPAQTQYF
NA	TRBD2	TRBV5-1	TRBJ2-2	TGCGCCAGTTCACTAGCGGGAAGGACCGGGGAGCTGTTTTTT	CASSLAGRTGELFF
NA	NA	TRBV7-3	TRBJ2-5	TGTGCCAGCAGCACTGGGGGATCGGGGACCCAGTACTTC	CASSTGGSGTQYF
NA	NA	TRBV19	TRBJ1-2	TGTGCCAGTAGTATCAGCCTCAGGGGAAGAGACAGTGGCTACACCTTC	CASSISLRGRDSGYTF
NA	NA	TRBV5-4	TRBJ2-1	TGTGCCAGCAGCTTGGCCACGGTCTACTCCTACAATGAGCAGTTCTTC	CASSLATVYSYNEQFF
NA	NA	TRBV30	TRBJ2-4	TGTGCCTGGAGGCTACCGGACTGGGCCAAAAACATTCAGTACTTC	CAWRLPDWAKNIQYF
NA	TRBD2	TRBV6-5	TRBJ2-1	TGTGCCAGCATGCTCAGTGCGGGGGGGCTTGAGCAGTTCTTC	CASMLSAGGLEQFF
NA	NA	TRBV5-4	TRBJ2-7	TGTGCCAGCAGCTTGGGAGGGGGGGCCCCCTACGAGCAGTACTTC	CASSLGGGAPYEQYF
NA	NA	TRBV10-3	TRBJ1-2	TGTGCCATCAATGGAGGATCGTCGGGTGGCTACACCTTC	CAINGGSSGGYTF
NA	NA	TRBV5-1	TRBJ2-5	TGCGCCAGCAGCTTGGATCAAGAGACCCAGTACTTC	CASSLDQETQYF
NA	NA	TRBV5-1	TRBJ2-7	TGCGCCAGCAGCTCGAGGGGGTACGAGCAGTACTTC	CASSSRGYEQYF
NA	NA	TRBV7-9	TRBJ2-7	TGTGCCAGCAGCCCCCAATTCACTCCGCAGGTGGACGAGCAGTACTTC	CASSPQFTPQVDEQYF
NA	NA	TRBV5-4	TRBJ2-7	TGTGCCAGCAGCTTTGGGGGCCCCTCCTACGAGCAGTACTTC	CASSFGGPSYEQYF
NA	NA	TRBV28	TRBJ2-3	TGTGCCAGCAGTTTTGGGGACCCGGGCAGAGATACGCAGTATTTT	CASSFGDPGRDTQYF
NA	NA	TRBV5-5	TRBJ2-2	TGTGCCAGCAGCAGGGATGGTTCCGGGGAGCTGTTTTTT	CASSRDGSGELFF
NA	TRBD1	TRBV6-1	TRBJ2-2	TGTGCCAGCAGGCGGACAGGGGGCGGCACCGGGGAGCTGTTTTTT	CASRRTGGGTGELFF
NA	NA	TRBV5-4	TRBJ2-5	TGTGCCAGCAGCCCAGGTAGTGGAGAGGGGGAGACCCAGTACTTC	CASSPGSGEGETQYF
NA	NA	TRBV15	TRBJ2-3	TGTGCCACCACCAACCGGGCAACCGCAGATACGCAGTATTTT	CATTNRATADTQYF
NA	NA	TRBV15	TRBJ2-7	TGTGCCACCAGCAGAGATCAGGGAGCCCCCTACGAGCAGTACTTC	CATSRDQGAPYEQYF
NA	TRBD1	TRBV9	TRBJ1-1	TGTGCCAGCAGCGCCCATATACGGGACAGGGCCTCGGGGAACACTGAAGCTTTCTTT	CASSAHIRDRASGNTEAFF
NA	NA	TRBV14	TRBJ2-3	TGTGCCAGCAGCCAAGGCCACGGTGGACACACAGATACGCAGTATTTT	CASSQGHGGHTDTQYF
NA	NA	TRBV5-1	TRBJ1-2	TGCGCCAGCAGCTTGGGACAGTCGACTAATGGCTACACCTTC	CASSLGQSTNGYTF